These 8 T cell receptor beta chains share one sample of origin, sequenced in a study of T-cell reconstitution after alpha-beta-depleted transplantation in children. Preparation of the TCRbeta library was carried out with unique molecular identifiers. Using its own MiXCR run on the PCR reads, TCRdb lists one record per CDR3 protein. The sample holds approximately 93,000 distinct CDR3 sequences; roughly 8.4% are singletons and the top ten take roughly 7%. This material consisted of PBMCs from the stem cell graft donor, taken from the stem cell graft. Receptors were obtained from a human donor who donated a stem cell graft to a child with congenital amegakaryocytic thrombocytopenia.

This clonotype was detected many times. CDR3 protein: CSAGRPDTQYF. The CDR3 DNA follows: TGCAGTGCCGGGAGACCCGATACGCAGTATTTT. The chain joins TRBV20-1 to TRBJ2-3; possibly TRBD2 for D (6 bases). The V gene's germline CDR1 is DFQATT and CDR2 SNEGSKA (reference sequence). The V gene lost 6 bases and the J gene lost 6 bases, with 10 bases spanning the gap. The length of the CDR3 is 11 residues.

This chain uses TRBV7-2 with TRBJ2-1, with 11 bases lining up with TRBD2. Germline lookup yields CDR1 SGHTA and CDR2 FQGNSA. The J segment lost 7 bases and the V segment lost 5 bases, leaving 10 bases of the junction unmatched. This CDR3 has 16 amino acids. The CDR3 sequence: CASSESGLAGLNEQFF. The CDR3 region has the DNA TGTGCCAGCAGCGAAAGTGGACTAGCGGGTTTGAATGAGCAGTTCTTC. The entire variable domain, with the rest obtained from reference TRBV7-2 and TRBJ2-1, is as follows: GAGVSQSPSNKVTEKGKDVELRCDPISGHTALYWYRQSLGQGLEFLIYFQGNSAPDKSGLPSDRFSAERTGGSVSTLTIQRTQQEDSAVYLCASSESGLAGLNEQFFGPGTRLTVL.

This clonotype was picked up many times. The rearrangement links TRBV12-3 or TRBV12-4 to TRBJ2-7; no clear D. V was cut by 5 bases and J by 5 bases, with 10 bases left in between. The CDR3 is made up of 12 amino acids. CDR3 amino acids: CASSHGHNEQYF. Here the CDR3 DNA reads TGTGCCAGCAGTCACGGGCACAACGAGCAGTACTTC.

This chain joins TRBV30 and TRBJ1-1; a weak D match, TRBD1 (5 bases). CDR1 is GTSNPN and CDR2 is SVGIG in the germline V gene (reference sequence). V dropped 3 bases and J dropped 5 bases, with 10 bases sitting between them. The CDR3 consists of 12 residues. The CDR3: CAWSAGRTEAFF. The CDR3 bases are TGTGCCTGGAGCGCAGGGAGAACTGAAGCTTTCTTT.

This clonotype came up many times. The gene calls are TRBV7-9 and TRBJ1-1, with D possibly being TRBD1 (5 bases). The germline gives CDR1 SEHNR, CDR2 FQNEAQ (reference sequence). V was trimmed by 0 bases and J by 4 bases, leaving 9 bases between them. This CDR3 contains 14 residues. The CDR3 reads CASSLAYRFTEAFF. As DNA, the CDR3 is TGTGCCAGCAGCTTAGCCTACAGGTTCACTGAAGCTTTCTTT.

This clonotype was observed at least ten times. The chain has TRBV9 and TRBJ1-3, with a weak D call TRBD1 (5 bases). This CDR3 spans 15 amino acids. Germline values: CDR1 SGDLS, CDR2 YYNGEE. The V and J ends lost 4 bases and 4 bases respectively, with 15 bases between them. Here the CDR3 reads CASSPPGTVGNTIYF. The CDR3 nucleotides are TGTGCCAGCAGCCCTCCGGGGACGGTAGGAAACACCATATATTTT.

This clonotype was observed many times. CDR3 nucleotides: TGTGCCAGCACAGGGAACACTGAAGCTTTCTTT. It encodes CASTGNTEAFF. V is TRBV28 and J is TRBJ1-1; D gene uncertain. Germline CDR1 and CDR2: MDHEN and SYDVKM. The CDR3 extends over 11 amino acids. Trimming removed 7 bases at V and 1 base at J, with 4 bases between.

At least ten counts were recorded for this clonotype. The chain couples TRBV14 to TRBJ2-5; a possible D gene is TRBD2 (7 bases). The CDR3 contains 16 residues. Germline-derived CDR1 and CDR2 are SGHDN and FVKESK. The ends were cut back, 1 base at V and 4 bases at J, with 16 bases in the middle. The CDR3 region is CASSQGSRGGLETQYF. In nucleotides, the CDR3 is TGTGCCAGCAGCCAAGGATCGCGCGGGGGCTTAGAGACCCAGTACTTC.